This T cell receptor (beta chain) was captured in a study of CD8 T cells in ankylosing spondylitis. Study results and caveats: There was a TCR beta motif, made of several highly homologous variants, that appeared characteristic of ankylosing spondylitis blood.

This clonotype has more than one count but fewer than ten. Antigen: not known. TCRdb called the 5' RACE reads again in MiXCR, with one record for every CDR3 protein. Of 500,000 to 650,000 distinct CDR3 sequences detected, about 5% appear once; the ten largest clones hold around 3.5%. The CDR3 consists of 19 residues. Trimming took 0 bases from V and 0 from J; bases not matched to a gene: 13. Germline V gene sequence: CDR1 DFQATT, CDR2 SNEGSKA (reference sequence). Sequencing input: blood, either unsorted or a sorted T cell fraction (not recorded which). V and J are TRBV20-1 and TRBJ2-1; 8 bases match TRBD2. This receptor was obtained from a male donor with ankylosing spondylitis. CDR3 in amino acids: CSARDRFERESSSYNEQFF. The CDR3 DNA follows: TGCAGTGCTAGAGATCGGTTCGAGCGGGAGTCGTCCTCCTACAATGAGCAGTTCTTC.